This T cell receptor (beta chain) was observed in a study of blood T cell repertoires in COVID-19. In the study overall: The origin of the acute and convalescent COVID-19 samples was the United States, Italy and Spain. Sources were T cells, B-cell-depleted T cells, or PBMCs; the material itself was cDNA or gDNA.

Germline V gene data show CDR1 as MNHEY and CDR2 as SVGEGT. This CDR3 has 12 residues. The ends were cut back, 2 bases at V and 8 bases at J, with 7 bases in the middle. In the original processing: Researchers report that nucleated cell counts were estimated from reference gene primer amplification. The repertoire was sequenced with immunoSEQ multiplex PCR; TCRdb's copy has only in-frame clones and lacks some. That table gives V, J and clone size, and the DNA gave D and trimming. The table has more than 80,000 clones, more than 70% seen once. The sequence was collected from a man between 45 and 60 years old with active COVID-19. The rearrangement links TRBV6-2 or TRBV6-3 to TRBJ1-5; unclear D gene. The sequenced sample consisted of peripheral blood. CDR3 DNA sequence: TGTGCCAGCAGTTACCCCCCAAAGCCCCAGCATTTT. Translated, it gives CASSYPPKPQHF.